The clone carrying this TCR beta chain has just one count. This record comes from a study of cytotoxic CD8 clonotypes in ibrutinib-treated CLL. V lost 3 bases and J 8 bases, leaving 11 bases between the germline ends. CDR1 is LGHNA, CDR2 YSLEER, per germline. The CDR3 extends over 13 amino acids. TCR beta libraries used roughly 2 micrograms of DNA from cryopreserved PBMCs. Repertoires were generated with immunoSEQ multiplex PCR, while TCRdb's copy carries only in-frame clones and drops some. The table shows 150,000 to 200,000 clones, with around 72% occurring only once. This sample comprised PBMCs, obtained after 24 months of ibrutinib treatment. This chain connects TRBV4-3 to TRBJ2-1; D is unclear. This receptor was identified in a human donor with chronic lymphocytic leukemia. This chain's CDR3 is CASSHPGKDEQFF. In DNA, the CDR3 is TGCGCCAGCAGCCACCCAGGAAAGGATGAGCAGTTCTTC.